Described below is a single TCR beta chain sequence and its context. From germline, CDR1 is SGHAT and CDR2 FQNNGV. The CDR3 is 14 residues long. Trimming removed 2 bases from V and 1 base from J, with 8 bases in between. The data derive from a study of CD8 T cells in ankylosing spondylitis. TCRdb re-analysed the 5' RACE reads in MiXCR, keeping a single row per CDR3 protein. The sample yields some 200,000 distinct CDR3 sequences, about 13% seen once. The sample comprised blood, either unsorted or a sorted T cell fraction (not recorded which). This TCR was sampled from a male donor with ankylosing spondylitis or in good health (not recorded which). This chain links TRBV11-2 with TRBJ1-1; D is ambiguous. The CDR3 spells CASSLLFTNTEAFF. Here the CDR3 DNA reads TGTGCCAGCAGCTTACTCTTCACGAACACTGAAGCTTTCTTT.